Each of the 14 T cell receptor beta chains below was sequenced from the same sample in a study of T cell clonotyping in hematopoietic cell transplantation. Using immunoSEQ multiplex PCR, the repertoire was profiled, and TCRdb retains in-frame clones only, with some absent. The table includes about 13,000 clones, about 93% detected once. The sample consisted of peripheral blood mononuclear cells. Receptor source: a man aged 30-40 years in good health. Some clones in this sample may be carry-over from other donors' samples.

The rearrangement joins TRBV14 to TRBJ1-1, with D hard to call. The CDR3 spans 15 residues. Germline V CDR1 and CDR2: SGHDN, FVKESK. Trimming removed 4 bases from V and 8 bases from J, with 20 bases in between. As DNA, the CDR3 is TGTGCCAGCAGCCCTCTCGCGGGCGTGACAAGGGAAGCTTTCTTT. Protein sequence: CASSPLAGVTREAFF.

This clone came up once. V gene TRBV5-1 combines with J gene TRBJ1-1; tentative D call: TRBD1 (6 bases). V dropped 0 bases and J dropped 5 bases, with 11 bases sitting between them. CDR3 size: 14 residues. CDR1 and CDR2 from the germline V gene are SGHRS and YFSETQ. CDR3 residues: CASSLDRVGTEAFF. The CDR3 DNA reads as TGCGCCAGCAGCTTGGACAGGGTGGGGACTGAAGCTTTCTTT.

The chain uses TRBV14 and TRBJ1-1; TRBD1 matches 9 bases. With 4 bases clipped from V and 11 bases from J, the junction kept 5 bases outside the gene matches. The CDR3 sequence is 12 residues long. CDR1 and CDR2 from the germline V gene are SGHDN and FVKESK. The CDR3 DNA sequence: TGTGCCAGCAGCCCCGGGACAGGGTCGGCTTTCTTT. Translated: CASSPGTGSAFF.

This chain uses TRBV30 with TRBJ1-5; D perhaps matches TRBD1 (6 bases). Germline V gene data show CDR1 as GTSNPN and CDR2 as SVGIG (reference sequence). V was trimmed by 3 bases and J by 3 bases, leaving 12 bases between them. CDR3 length equals 14 residues. CDR3 residues: CAWSLDSLNQPQHF. In DNA form, the CDR3 reads TGTGCCTGGAGCCTGGACAGCCTCAATCAGCCCCAGCATTTT.

The chain couples TRBV15 to TRBJ1-2; D gene ambiguous. The CDR3 length is 15 residues. From germline, CDR1 is LNHNV and CDR2 YYDKDF (reference sequence). The V and J ends lost 0 bases and 2 bases respectively, with 10 bases between them. Here the CDR3 DNA reads TGTGCCACCAGCAGAGATCTGGCCGAGAACTATGGCTACACCTTC. Translated, it gives CATSRDLAENYGYTF.

The chain uses TRBV5-1 and TRBJ2-3; 11 bases are shared with TRBD1. Germline trimming cut 3 bases from V and 5 bases from J; bases unmatched to any gene: 2. Looked up from germline, CDR1 is SGHRS and CDR2 is YFSETQ. This CDR3 comprises 14 residues. Here the CDR3 reads CASSWTGGEDTQYF. The CDR3 DNA sequence: TGCGCCAGCAGCTGGACAGGGGGCGAAGATACGCAGTATTTT.

The V and J genes are TRBV9 and TRBJ1-1; no clear D gene. Germline loops: CDR1 SGDLS, CDR2 YYNGEE. The CDR3 is made up of 13 amino acids. Trimming left V 3 bases short and J 2 bases short, with 8 bases between. The CDR3 nucleotides are TGTGCCAGCAGCGCGATCGCCAACACTGAAGCTTTCTTT. It translates to CASSAIANTEAFF.

This chain uses TRBV29-1 with TRBJ2-2; D unclear. Germline-derived CDR1 and CDR2 are SQVTM and ANQGSEA. The CDR3 extends over 10 amino acids. Deletions cut 7 bases from V and 6 bases from J, with 6 bases between. The CDR3 sequence is CSAASGELFF. For the CDR3, the DNA is TGCAGCGCAGCGTCCGGGGAGCTGTTTTTT.

V is TRBV30 and J is TRBJ1-1; no clear D gene. Germline values: CDR1 GTSNPN, CDR2 SVGIG (reference sequence). This CDR3 has 13 residues. The V gene lost 3 bases and the J gene lost 5 bases, with 13 bases spanning the gap. CDR3 DNA sequence: TGTGCCTGGAGCGAATCCGACCGAACTGAAGCTTTCTTT. It codes for CAWSESDRTEAFF.

This chain's CDR3 is CASSTTWTGNWANYGYTF. The CDR3 DNA reads TGTGCCAGCAGCACCACCTGGACAGGGAACTGGGCAAACTATGGCTACACCTTC. This chain joins TRBV9 and TRBJ1-2, with 8 bases lining up with TRBD1. Germline V lookup: CDR1 SGDLS, CDR2 YYNGEE. This CDR3 is 18 amino acids long. Losses at the gene ends were 4 bases for V and 2 bases for J; bases not matched to a gene: 16.

The V call is TRBV4-1, the J call TRBJ2-1, with 9 bases that match TRBD2. The CDR3 totals 15 residues. Germline CDR1 is MGHRA and CDR2 is YSYEKL. V was pared by 3 bases and J by 5 bases, with 5 bases of the junction left unmatched. CDR3: CASSHLTSGNNEQFF. The CDR3 DNA follows: TGCGCCAGCAGCCACCTGACTAGCGGAAACAATGAGCAGTTCTTC.

The chain couples TRBV4-3 to TRBJ2-7; D is possibly TRBD1 (5 bases). Germline CDR1 LGHNA, CDR2 YSLEER. With 0 bases removed from V and 3 bases from J, the gap between germline ends came to 12 bases. CDR3 length equals 15 residues. This CDR3 reads CASSQEGPGNYEQYF. DNA of the CDR3: TGCGCCAGCAGCCAAGAGGGGCCAGGGAACTACGAGCAGTACTTC.

The count of this clone is one. The V gene is TRBV2, the J gene TRBJ1-1; no definite D call. V gave up 4 bases and J gave up 4 bases, with 13 bases separating them. Germline CDR1 and CDR2: SNHLY and FYNNEI. This CDR3 region has 14 residues. The CDR3 reads CASSASGSATEAFF. The CDR3 DNA reads TGTGCCAGCAGTGCATCCGGGAGCGCCACTGAAGCTTTCTTT.

This chain uses TRBV6-5 with TRBJ1-6; D unresolved. Germline CDR1 and CDR2: MNHEY and SVGAGI. The V gene lost 3 bases and the J gene lost 9 bases, with 9 bases spanning the gap. CDR3 length equals 13 residues. The CDR3: CASSYMGASPLHF. The CDR3 nucleotides are TGTGCCAGCAGTTATATGGGAGCTTCACCCCTCCACTTT.